Included here is one T cell receptor beta chain sequence, with context. Germline V gene data show CDR1 as SGHTA and CDR2 as FQGNSA. V gave up 2 bases and J gave up 9 bases; unmatched junction bases: 6. This CDR3 region has 14 residues. The data were obtained in a study of cytomegalovirus exposure and HLA in healthy donors. Assay used: immunoSEQ multiplex PCR; TCRdb lists only in-frame clones, some missing. The data hold some 250,000 clones, with around 91% observed a single time. Specimen: PBMCs. V and J are TRBV7-2 and TRBJ2-1; 8 bases map to TRBD1. This TCR was recovered from a woman between 18 and 29 years old in good health and CMV-seronegative. As DNA, the CDR3 is TGTGCCAGCAGCTTATGGGACAGGTCGGCTGAGCAGTTCTTC. It yields the protein CASSLWDRSAEQFF.